Following are 16 T cell receptor beta chains from one sample sequenced in a study of shared clonotypes between healthy human individuals. Method: immunoSEQ multiplex PCR; TCRdb's copy keeps in-frame clones and lacks some. The table has about 1 million clones, about 74% seen once. Source material: memory CD4+ T cells sorted from blood. Subset given: CD45RA-negative fraction. The receptor source for this set is a man between 18 and 35 years old in good health.

The chain has TRBV5-1 and TRBJ1-4; possible D gene TRBD1, 5 bases. The V end lost 2 bases, the J end lost 5 bases, and 13 bases lay between the germline ends. This CDR3 comprises 15 residues. In germline, CDR1 is SGHRS, CDR2 YFSETQ. DNA for the CDR3: TGCGCCAGCAGCTTCACCGGGACCATGAATGAAAAACTGTTTTTT. As protein: CASSFTGTMNEKLFF.

The J gene is TRBJ2-3, the V gene TRBV5-6; 7 nucleotides line up with TRBD1. V lost 2 bases to trimming and J lost 1 base; unmatched junction nucleotides: 4. CDR3 size: 15 residues. From germline, CDR1 is SGHDT and CDR2 YYEEEE. CDR3 nucleotide sequence: TGTGCCAGCAGCTTCAGAGGGGGCGGCACAGATACGCAGTATTTT. It is translated as CASSFRGGGTDTQYF.

As DNA, the CDR3 is TGTGCCAGCAGTGACAGGTGGGCTGGTGAGACCCAGTACTTC. Encoded protein: CASSDRWAGETQYF. The chain joins TRBV6-1 to TRBJ2-5; D is unclear. The CDR3 length is 14 residues. Germline loops: CDR1 MNHNS, CDR2 SASEGT. The V gene lost 3 bases and the J gene lost 5 bases, with 13 bases spanning the gap.

The chain combines TRBV11-2 with TRBJ1-2; D is perhaps TRBD1 (6 bases). Germline lookup yields CDR1 SGHAT and CDR2 FQNNGV. CDR3 length: 15 residues. With 4 bases removed from V and 3 bases from J, the gap between germline ends came to 15 bases. DNA of the CDR3: TGTGCCAGCAGCTCCGAGGCAGGGGAGGACTATGGCTACACCTTC. This codes for CASSSEAGEDYGYTF.

This chain uses TRBV15 with TRBJ1-1, with 8 bases fitting TRBD1. The germline V gene encodes CDR1 LNHNV and CDR2 YYDKDF (reference sequence). The length of the CDR3 is 15 residues. V was pared by 2 bases and J by 3 bases, with 5 bases of the junction left unmatched. The CDR3 nucleotides are TGTGCCACCAGCAGATTCGGACAGGGACACACTGAAGCTTTCTTT. The encoded protein is CATSRFGQGHTEAFF. Based on the CDR3 plus reference TRBV15 and TRBJ1-1, the full variable domain is DAMVIQNPRYQVTQFGKPVTLSCSQTLNHNVMYWYQQKSSQAPKLLFHYYDKDFNNEADTPDNFQSRRPNTSFCFLDIRSPGLGDTAMYLCATSRFGQGHTEAFFGQGTRLTVV.

The chain recombines TRBV5-1 with TRBJ2-1, with D maybe TRBD2 (6 bases). CDR1 is SGHRS, CDR2 YFSETQ, per germline. The CDR3 totals 19 residues. V gave up 1 base and J gave up 0 bases, with 20 bases separating them. The CDR3 DNA follows: TGCGCCAGCAGCTTGCTTGGGACTTCCCAATATCGCTCCTACAATGAGCAGTTCTTC. Its translation is CASSLLGTSQYRSYNEQFF.

This clone has just a few counts. The J gene is TRBJ2-7, the V gene TRBV5-1; 12 bases align to TRBD2. The junction had 5 bases not matched to a gene; V was cut back by 5 bases and J by 5 bases. The CDR3 runs to 14 residues. CDR1 and CDR2 (germline): SGHRS, YFSETQ. CDR3 region: CASRVTSGSHEQYF. The CDR3 DNA is TGCGCCAGCAGGGTGACTAGCGGGAGCCACGAGCAGTACTTC. Together with reference TRBV5-1 and TRBJ2-7, the CDR3 gives the full variable domain: KAGVTQTPRYLIKTRGQQVTLSCSPISGHRSVSWYQQTPGQGLQFLFEYFSETQRNKGNFPGRFSGRQFSNSRSEMNVSTLELGDSALYLCASRVTSGSHEQYFGPGTRLTVT.

The CDR3 loop reads CASLRAGGPYEQYF. The CDR3 nucleotides are TGTGCCAGCCTCCGAGCGGGAGGGCCCTACGAGCAGTACTTC. The chain combines TRBV5-4 with TRBJ2-5; 10 nucleotides line up with TRBD2. The end of the DNA fits TRBJ2-7 better, so the J call may be wrong. This CDR3 contains 14 residues. Germline V CDR1 and CDR2: SGHNT, YYREEE (reference sequence).

In its sample, this clone was seen a few times. The chain recombines TRBV28 with TRBJ1-1, with 7 bases lining up with TRBD1. This CDR3 is built from 12 residues. Germline-derived CDR1 and CDR2 are MDHEN and SYDVKM. V lost 4 bases and J lost 7; bases outside the gene matches: 3. The CDR3 DNA is TGTGCCAGCAGTTCGAACAGGGGTGAAGCTTTCTTT. Translating it yields CASSSNRGEAFF.

This chain links TRBV19 with TRBJ2-2; D not certain. The germline V gene has CDR1 LNHDA and CDR2 SQIVND (reference sequence). V was cut by 4 bases and J by 3 bases, with 6 bases left in between. The CDR3 sequence is 13 residues long. The CDR3 region is CASSRLDTGELFF. Written as DNA, the CDR3 is TGTGCCAGTAGTAGACTCGACACCGGGGAGCTGTTTTTT.

This clone was observed a handful of times. The chain uses TRBV29-1 and TRBJ1-1; 10 bases line up with TRBD1. The CDR3 totals 15 residues. The V and J ends lost 0 bases and 3 bases, in that order; junction bases with no gene match: 4. Germline V lookup: CDR1 SQVTM, CDR2 ANQGSEA. The CDR3 DNA reads as TGCAGCGTTGAAGACCCGGGACAGGGGTACACTGAAGCTTTCTTT. Translation gives CSVEDPGQGYTEAFF.

This clone was seen only once. The chain has TRBV6-5 and TRBJ1-2; no clear D gene. The V end lost 2 bases, the J end lost 0 bases, and 7 bases lay between the germline ends. This CDR3 has 14 amino acids. The V gene's germline CDR1 is MNHEY and CDR2 SVGAGI. Here the CDR3 DNA reads TGTGCCAGCAGTTACGCGCTTACTAACTATGGCTACACCTTC. It yields the protein CASSYALTNYGYTF.

This chain's CDR3 is CASILTGSSSYEQYF. DNA of the CDR3: TGTGCCAGCATTCTCACAGGGTCCAGCTCCTACGAGCAGTACTTC. This sequence joins TRBV6-1 and TRBJ2-7, with D perhaps TRBD1 (6 bases). Looked up from germline, CDR1 is MNHNS and CDR2 is SASEGT. CDR3 length equals 15 residues. V was shortened by 7 bases and J by 0 bases, with 16 bases between the two germline ends.

Written as DNA, the CDR3 is TGCGCCAGCAGCCAAGATTCGGCTAGCGGGAGTGAGACCCAGTACTTC. Residues: CASSQDSASGSETQYF. The chain carries TRBV4-3 and TRBJ2-5; 10 bases map to TRBD2. Germline V gives CDR1 LGHNA, CDR2 YSLEER. The CDR3 sequence is 16 residues long. V shed 0 bases, J shed 5 bases, and the junction held 6 bases outside the gene matches.

The sample holds many counts of this clone. This rearrangement joins TRBV30 to TRBJ1-1; D remains ambiguous. The V and J ends lost 3 bases and 0 bases respectively, with 8 bases between them. The CDR3 runs 13 residues. Germline values: CDR1 GTSNPN, CDR2 SVGIG (reference sequence). For the CDR3, the DNA is TGTGCCTGGAGGATCGGTTTGAACACTGAAGCTTTCTTT. Its translation is CAWRIGLNTEAFF.

This clone was counted at least ten times. At the DNA level, this CDR3 is encoded by other sequences in the same sample as well. The chain recombines TRBV30 with TRBJ1-1; D not resolved. Germline V gene sequence: CDR1 GTSNPN, CDR2 SVGIG (reference sequence). V was clipped by 6 bases and J by 2 bases, with 16 bases between them. This CDR3 contains 14 residues. CDR3 sequence reads: CACSPRDLNTEAFF. The CDR3 coding sequence is TGTGCCTGTTCGCCGCGGGATCTCAACACTGAAGCTTTCTTT.